The rows below give T cell receptor beta chains drawn from one sample of a study of blood T cell repertoires in COVID-19. Clones were sequenced by immunoSEQ multiplex PCR, and TCRdb holds only the in-frame ones, with some missing. Among fewer than 350,000 clones, 70% to 90% were seen once, and the ten largest hold approximately 4.1%. Material for sequencing was peripheral blood. The receptors stem from a woman aged 50 to 60 with active or convalescent COVID-19. CDR3s include the opening cysteine and the closing phenylalanine or tryptophan. The D gene is left open where the match is weak. Rows may omit the clone size; those that give it use once, few, many or a size class.

>TRBJ1-1|.|TRBD1|TRBV5-1
CASSLRGRRDTEAFF
TGCGCCAGCAGCTTGAGGGGGCGCAGGGACACTGAAGCTTTCTTT
>TRBJ1-1|once|TRBD1|TRBV28
CASRLGQGDTEAFF
TGTGCCAGCAGACTAGGACAGGGGGACACTGAAGCTTTCTTT
>TRBJ1-2|once|.|TRBV6-5
CASSYTRTAGGYTF
TGTGCCAGCAGTTACACTCGGACAGCCGGAGGCTACACCTTC
>TRBJ1-5|.|.|TRBV2
CASSEGPGYSNQPQHF
TGTGCCAGCAGTGAAGGGCCAGGGTATAGCAATCAGCCCCAGCATTTT
>TRBJ1-2|once|TRBD1|TRBV4-2
CASSRGQANYGYTF
TGTGCCAGCAGCCGAGGACAGGCTAACTATGGCTACACCTTC
>TRBJ1-1|few|.|TRBV5-1
CASSLAANQNTEAFF
TGCGCCAGCAGCTTGGCCGCTAACCAAAACACTGAAGCTTTCTTT
>TRBJ1-6|few|.|TRBV3-1/TRBV3-2
CASSHRRSGTLYNSPLHF
TGTGCCAGCAGCCACCGTCGGAGCGGGACTCTTTATAATTCACCCCTCCACTTT
>TRBJ2-1|.|.|TRBV6-5
CASSYTRVSYNEQFF
TGTGCCAGCAGTTACACCCGGGTCTCCTACAATGAGCAGTTCTTC
>TRBJ2-1|.|TRBD1|TRBV3-1/TRBV3-2
CASSLLQGIPPYNEQFF
TGTGCCAGCAGCCTTTTACAGGGGATCCCGCCCTACAATGAGCAGTTCTTC
>TRBJ1-2|.|TRBD1|TRBV5-6
CASSRDRGFSGYTF
TGTGCCAGCAGTCGGGACAGGGGTTTCTCTGGCTACACCTTC
>TRBJ1-3|.|.|TRBV5-1
CASSLGGVAAGNTIYF
TGCGCCAGCAGCTTGGGCGGGGTGGCGGCTGGAAACACCATATATTTT
>TRBJ1-4|.|TRBD1|TRBV2
CAIWTGAINEKLFF
TGTGCCATCTGGACAGGGGCGATTAATGAAAAACTGTTTTTT
>TRBJ2-1|.|TRBD2|TRBV15
CATSRGLADNEQFF
TGTGCCACCAGCCGGGGACTAGCGGACAATGAGCAGTTCTTC
>TRBJ2-1|.|.|TRBV3-1/TRBV3-2
CASSQETGLSNEQFF
TGTGCCAGCAGCCAAGAAACGGGACTTTCAAATGAGCAGTTCTTC
>TRBJ1-1|.|.|TRBV5-6
CASSLWAGQNTEAFF
TGTGCCAGCAGCTTGTGGGCGGGGCAGAACACTGAAGCTTTCTTT
>TRBJ2-7|few|.|TRBV5-5
CASSLLGPYEQYF
TGTGCCAGCAGCTTACTGGGGCCCTACGAGCAGTACTTC
>TRBJ1-5|.|TRBD1|TRBV5-1
CASSLGDSSNQPQHF
TGCGCCAGCAGCTTGGGGGACAGTAGCAATCAGCCCCAGCATTTT
>TRBJ2-1|.|.|TRBV2
CASTGLSARNEQFF
TGTGCCAGCACTGGTCTAAGCGCGCGGAATGAGCAGTTCTTC
>TRBJ2-7|.|TRBD1|TRBV7-6
CASSLGTGMSLADEQYF
TGTGCCAGCAGCTTAGGGACAGGGATGTCGTTGGCCGACGAGCAGTACTTC
>TRBJ2-7|few|TRBD2|TRBV30
CAGSNPGTSGYEQYF
TGTGCCGGATCTAACCCCGGGACTAGCGGATACGAGCAGTACTTC
>TRBJ1-2|.|TRBD1|TRBV18
CASSLPDREGSYTF
TGTGCCAGCTCACTGCCCGACAGGGAAGGTAGCTACACCTTC
>TRBJ2-7|few|.|TRBV6-1
CASSEYQGPEAEQYF
TGTGCCAGCAGTGAATACCAGGGGCCCGAGGCCGAGCAGTACTTC
>TRBJ1-1|.|.|TRBV7-9
CASSRALPNTEAFF
TGTGCCAGCAGCCGAGCCCTCCCGAACACTGAAGCTTTCTTT
>TRBJ2-2|.|TRBD2|TRBV2
CASRGTSGTGELFF
TGTGCCAGCAGGGGGACTAGCGGCACCGGGGAGCTGTTTTTT
>TRBJ1-4|.|.|TRBV18
CASSPPGRGREKLFF
TGTGCCAGCTCACCACCGGGCAGGGGTAGAGAAAAACTGTTTTTT
>TRBJ2-2|.|.|TRBV5-1
CASGLDSGELFF
TGCGCCAGCGGTCTTGACAGCGGGGAGCTGTTTTTT
>TRBJ1-4|few|TRBD1|TRBV7-8
CASRDRGRFSEKLFF
TGTGCCAGCCGGGACAGGGGGCGTTTCAGTGAAAAACTGTTTTTT
>TRBJ2-1|.|TRBD1|TRBV29-1
CSAFLDRVIYNEQFF
TGCAGCGCTTTCCTAGACAGGGTAATCTACAATGAGCAGTTCTTC
>TRBJ2-3|.|.|TRBV3-1/TRBV3-2
CASSQDFGTDTQYF
TGTGCCAGCAGCCAAGATTTCGGGACAGATACGCAGTATTTT